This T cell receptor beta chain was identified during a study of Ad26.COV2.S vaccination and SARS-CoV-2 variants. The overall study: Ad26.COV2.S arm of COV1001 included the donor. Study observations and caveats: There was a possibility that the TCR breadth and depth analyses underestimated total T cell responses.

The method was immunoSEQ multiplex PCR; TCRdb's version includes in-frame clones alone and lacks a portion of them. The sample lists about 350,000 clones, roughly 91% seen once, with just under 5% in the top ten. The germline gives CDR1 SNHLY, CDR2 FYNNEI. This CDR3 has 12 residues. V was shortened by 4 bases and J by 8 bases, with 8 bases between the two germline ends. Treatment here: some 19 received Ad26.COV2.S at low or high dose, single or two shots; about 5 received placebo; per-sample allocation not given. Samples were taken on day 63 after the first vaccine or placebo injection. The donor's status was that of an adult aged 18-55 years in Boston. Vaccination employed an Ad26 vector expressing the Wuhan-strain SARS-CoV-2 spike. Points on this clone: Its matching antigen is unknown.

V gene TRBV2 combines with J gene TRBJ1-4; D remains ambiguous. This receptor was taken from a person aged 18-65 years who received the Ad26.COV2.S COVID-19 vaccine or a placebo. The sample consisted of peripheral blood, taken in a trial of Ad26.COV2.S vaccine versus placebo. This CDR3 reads CASSGRKEKLFF. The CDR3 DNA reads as TGTGCCAGCAGTGGGCGAAAAGAAAAACTGTTTTTT.